These 20 T cell receptor beta chains share one sample of origin, sequenced in a study of CD8 T cells in ankylosing spondylitis (dated 2017 in TCRdb). Library preparation employed 5' RACE. The data were produced on an Illumina HiSeq 2500. Through fastp at Q25 and MiXCR, TCRdb rebuilt clones from the public reads, retaining in-frame beta chains. Each entry merges the rows of one CDR3 protein and shows their most common DNA and genes. The sample records 200,000 to 250,000 distinct CDR3 sequences, 10% to 13% of which are singletons. The top ten clonotypes cover 21% of the sample. Sequenced: blood, either unsorted or a sorted T cell fraction (not recorded which). These receptors came from a male donor with ankylosing spondylitis or in good health (not recorded which).

This clonotype was seen ten or more times. J is TRBJ1-5 and V is TRBV20-1; a possible D gene is TRBD1 (6 bases). This CDR3 is 14 amino acids long. Germline V gene data show CDR1 as DFQATT and CDR2 as SNEGSKA (reference sequence). Trimming stripped 5 bases from V and 1 base from J, with 12 bases between. The CDR3, as DNA: TGCAGTGCTCTAATTACAGGGAGCAATCAGCCCCAGCATTTT. It encodes CSALITGSNQPQHF.

In this sample, this clonotype turned up a few times. This chain connects TRBV5-6 to TRBJ2-4; 8 bases are shared with TRBD1. The CDR3 sequence is 15 residues long. Germline trimming cut 4 bases from V and 6 bases from J; bases unmatched to any gene: 9. Germline assignment: CDR1 SGHDT and CDR2 YYEEEE. The CDR3 region is CASSGWTGNGNIQYF. The CDR3 DNA is TGTGCCAGCAGCGGCTGGACAGGGAATGGAAACATTCAGTACTTC.

This sequence joins TRBV28 and TRBJ1-5; D gene ambiguous. The germline V and J ends were trimmed by 2 bases and 3 bases, with 8 bases remaining between them. Per germline, CDR1 MDHEN and CDR2 SYDVKM. The CDR3 is 14 residues long. DNA for the CDR3: TGTGCCAGCAGTTTAAGGGCAGACAATCAGCCCCAGCATTTT. Translating gives CASSLRADNQPQHF.

This clonotype came up many times. The J gene is TRBJ2-2, the V gene TRBV9; 8 bases are a match to TRBD2. The CDR3 is 16 residues long. Germline trimming cut 4 bases from V and 1 base from J; bases unmatched to any gene: 6. The germline V gene encodes CDR1 SGDLS and CDR2 YYNGEE. CDR3 sequence reads: CASSRGAGGNTGELFF. CDR3 coding DNA: TGTGCCAGCAGCCGTGGGGCGGGGGGGAACACCGGGGAGCTGTTTTTT.

The rearrangement joins TRBV5-5 to TRBJ2-4; tentatively, D is TRBD1 (6 bases). Germline CDR1 reads SGHKS; CDR2 reads YYEKEE (reference sequence). The CDR3 runs 18 residues. The ends were cut back, 6 bases at V and 0 bases at J, with 22 bases in the middle. CDR3: CASTPMTGTRVAKNIQYF. As DNA, the CDR3 is TGTGCCAGCACCCCGATGACCGGGACAAGAGTAGCCAAAAACATTCAGTACTTC.

This clonotype was observed many times. This rearrangement joins TRBV12-5 to TRBJ1-1; D unclear. CDR1 is LGHNT and CDR2 is FRNRAP in the germline V gene. This CDR3 region has 13 residues. V dropped 0 bases and J dropped 2 bases, with 4 bases sitting between them. The CDR3 here is CASGLVQNTEAFF. The CDR3 DNA is TGTGCTAGTGGTTTGGTACAAAACACTGAAGCTTTCTTT.

The chain uses TRBV2 and TRBJ2-3; the D gene is possibly TRBD2 (5 bases). In germline, CDR1 is SNHLY, CDR2 FYNNEI. The CDR3 has 13 residues. V lost 8 bases and J 1 base, leaving 10 bases between the germline ends. The CDR3 sequence: CASLSSGTDTQYF. For the CDR3, the DNA is TGTGCCAGCCTGAGTAGCGGCACAGATACGCAGTATTTT.

This clonotype was recorded at least ten times. The CDR3 DNA sequence: TGCAGTGCTAGTTCCCTTCGGGGCAATCAGCCCCAGCATTTT. It translates to CSASSLRGNQPQHF. The chain employs TRBV20-1 and TRBJ1-5; D remains ambiguous. The V end was cut by 3 bases, the J end by 2 bases, with 11 bases between. This CDR3 is built from 14 residues. CDR1 and CDR2 (germline): DFQATT, SNEGSKA (reference sequence).

The V gene is TRBV27, the J gene TRBJ2-3, with 13 positions matching TRBD2. V was pared by 6 bases and J by 0 bases, with 12 bases of the junction left unmatched. Germline CDR1 reads MNHEY; CDR2 reads SMNVEV (reference sequence). This CDR3 has 19 amino acids. The CDR3, as DNA: TGTGCCAGCAGGCGGACTAGCGGGGGCCTTAGATCTAGCACAGATACGCAGTATTTT. It is translated as CASRRTSGGLRSSTDTQYF.

The chain joins TRBV5-5 to TRBJ2-7, with D tentatively TRBD1 or TRBD2 (5 bases each). The germline V and J ends were trimmed by 4 bases and 2 bases, with 16 bases remaining between them. The CDR3 is made up of 15 amino acids. Germline CDR1 is SGHKS and CDR2 is YYEKEE (reference sequence). The CDR3 nucleotides read TGTGCCAGCAGCCTCACCGGGACCTCTACCTACGAGCAGTACTTC. This gives the protein CASSLTGTSTYEQYF.

At least ten counts were recorded for this clonotype. The chain links TRBV29-1 to TRBJ2-7; 8 bases fit TRBD1. There are 16 residues in the CDR3. With 2 bases clipped from V and 6 bases from J, the junction kept 15 bases outside the gene matches. Germline V gene sequence: CDR1 SQVTM, CDR2 ANQGSEA. The CDR3 here is CSVEIGQGAPGSEQYF. CDR3 DNA: TGCAGCGTTGAAATTGGGCAGGGGGCCCCAGGGAGCGAGCAGTACTTC.

In its sample, this clonotype was seen many times. V usage is TRBV12-3 or TRBV12-4 and J usage is TRBJ2-2, with 7 bases lining up with TRBD2. The V and J ends lost 3 bases and 2 bases, in that order; junction bases with no gene match: 6. There are 16 residues in the CDR3. CDR3 nucleotides: TGTGCCAGCAGTTTTCTCCCGGGAGGAAACACCGGGGAGCTGTTTTTT. Protein product: CASSFLPGGNTGELFF.

This clonotype was recorded at least ten times. This chain links TRBV6-1 with TRBJ2-7; TRBD2 agrees at 7 bases. The CDR3 totals 14 residues. CDR1 is MNHNS, CDR2 SASEGT, per germline. V lost 6 bases to trimming and J lost 6 bases; unmatched junction nucleotides: 11. CDR3 amino acids: CASSPGPPGGEQYF. The CDR3 nucleotides are TGTGCCAGCAGCCCCGGGCCCCCGGGAGGCGAGCAGTACTTC.

This clonotype was observed at least ten times. CDR3 DNA sequence: TGTGCCAGCAGCGACCTAACCGGGACTACGAATGAAAAACTGTTTTTT. Translation gives CASSDLTGTTNEKLFF. The chain has TRBV12-3 or TRBV12-4 and TRBJ1-4, with TRBD1 as a possible D gene (5 bases). This CDR3 is 16 amino acids long. Trimming removed 6 bases at V and 5 bases at J, with 19 bases between.

This clonotype was seen at least ten times. The chain carries TRBV12-3 or TRBV12-4 and TRBJ2-1; TRBD2 is a possible D gene (6 bases). With 6 bases removed from V and 4 bases from J, the gap between germline ends came to 16 bases. The CDR3 extends over 15 amino acids. The CDR3 bases are TGTGCCAGCAGCCCCGGGGTAGCGGCATACAATGAGCAGTTCTTC. This codes for CASSPGVAAYNEQFF.

This clonotype was observed many times. V usage is TRBV7-9 and J usage is TRBJ2-1; D is unresolved. The ends were cut back, 3 bases at V and 7 bases at J, with 22 bases in the middle. Germline CDR1 and CDR2: SEHNR and FQNEAQ (reference sequence). This CDR3 is built from 17 residues. The CDR3 region is CASSLPTNGLKLNEQFF. The CDR3 DNA reads TGTGCCAGCAGCTTGCCTACCAACGGTTTAAAGCTGAATGAGCAGTTCTTC.

The V and J genes are TRBV5-1 and TRBJ1-6; unclear D gene. Germline V gene sequence: CDR1 SGHRS, CDR2 YFSETQ. The CDR3 spans 14 residues. Deletions cut 0 bases from V and 10 bases from J, with 11 bases between. The CDR3 is CASSLAQNRSPLHF. The CDR3 DNA is TGCGCCAGCAGCTTGGCCCAAAATCGGTCACCCCTCCACTTT. The complete variable domain, with remaining parts taken from reference TRBV5-1 and TRBJ1-6, reads KAGVTQTPRYLIKTRGQQVTLSCSPISGHRSVSWYQQTPGQGLQFLFEYFSETQRNKGNFPGRFSGRQFSNSRSEMNVSTLELGDSALYLCASSLAQNRSPLHFGNGTRLTVT.

This clonotype was counted ten times or more. One end of the junction fails to match germline, which may point to a read error. This sequence joins TRBV20-1 and TRBJ2-7; TRBD2 is a possible D gene (6 bases). Germline V gene sequence: CDR1 DFQATT, CDR2 SNEGSKA (reference sequence). The CDR3 extends over 15 amino acids. The CDR3 coding sequence is TGCAGTGCAACCGCGGTGGAGGGCCACTCCGACGAGCAGTACTTC. Translation gives CSATAVEGHSDEQYF.

The table lists this clonotype with many counts. V and J are TRBV7-2 and TRBJ2-7, with 9 bases fitting TRBD2. This CDR3 comprises 14 residues. Unmatched junction bases numbered 4, after V lost 3 bases and J lost 4 bases. Germline values: CDR1 SGHTA, CDR2 FQGNSA. The CDR3 DNA is TGTGCCAGCAGCTTTGGCGGGGGGGCTTACGAGCAGTACTTC. It translates to CASSFGGGAYEQYF.

This clonotype has a count of ten or more. The chain is built from TRBV5-1 and TRBJ2-1; TRBD1 aligns across 8 bases. This CDR3 contains 14 residues. V was clipped by 3 bases and J by 10 bases; unmatched bases: 9. Germline CDR1 is SGHRS and CDR2 is YFSETQ. CDR3 sequence: CASSSATGVSEQFF. The CDR3 DNA follows: TGCGCCAGCAGCTCCGCGACAGGGGTGTCCGAGCAGTTCTTC.